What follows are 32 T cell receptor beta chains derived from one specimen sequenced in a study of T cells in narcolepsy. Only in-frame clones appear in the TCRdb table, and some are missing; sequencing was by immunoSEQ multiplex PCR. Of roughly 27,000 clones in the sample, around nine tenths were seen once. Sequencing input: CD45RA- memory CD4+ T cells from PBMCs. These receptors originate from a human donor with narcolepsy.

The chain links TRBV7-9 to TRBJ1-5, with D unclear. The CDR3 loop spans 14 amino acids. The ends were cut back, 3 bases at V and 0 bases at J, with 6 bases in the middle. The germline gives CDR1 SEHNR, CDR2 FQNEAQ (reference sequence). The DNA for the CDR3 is TGTGCCAGCAGCTTGGGTTATAGCAATCAGCCCCAGCATTTT. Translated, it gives CASSLGYSNQPQHF.

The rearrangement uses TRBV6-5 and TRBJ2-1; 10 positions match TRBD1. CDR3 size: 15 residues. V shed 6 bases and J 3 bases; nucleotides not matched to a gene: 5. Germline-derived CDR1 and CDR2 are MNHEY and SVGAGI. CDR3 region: CASSRRTGGYNEQFF. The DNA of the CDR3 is TGTGCCAGCAGCCGCAGGACAGGGGGCTACAATGAGCAGTTCTTC.

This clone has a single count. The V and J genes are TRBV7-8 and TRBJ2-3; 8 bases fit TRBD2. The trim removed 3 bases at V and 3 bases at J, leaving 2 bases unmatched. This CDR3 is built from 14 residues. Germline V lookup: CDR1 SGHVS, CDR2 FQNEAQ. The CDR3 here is CASSLRGETDTQYF. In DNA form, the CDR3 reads TGTGCCAGCAGCTTGCGGGGGGAGACAGATACGCAGTATTTT.

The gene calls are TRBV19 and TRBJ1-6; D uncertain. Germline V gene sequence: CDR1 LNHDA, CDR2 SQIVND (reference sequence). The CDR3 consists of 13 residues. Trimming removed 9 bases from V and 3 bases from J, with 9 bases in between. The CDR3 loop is CASSTHYNSPLHF. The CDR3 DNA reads TGTGCCAGCTCGACCCACTATAATTCACCCCTCCACTTT. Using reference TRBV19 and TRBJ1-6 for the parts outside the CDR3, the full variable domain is DGGITQSPKYLFRKEGQNVTLSCEQNLNHDAMYWYRQDPGQGLRLIYYSQIVNDFQKGDIAEGYSVSREKKESFPLTVTSAQKNPTAFYLCASSTHYNSPLHFGNGTRLTVT.

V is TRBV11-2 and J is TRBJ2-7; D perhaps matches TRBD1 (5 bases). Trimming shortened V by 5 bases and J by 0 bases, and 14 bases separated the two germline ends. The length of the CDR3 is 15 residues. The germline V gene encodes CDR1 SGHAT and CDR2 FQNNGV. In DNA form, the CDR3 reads TGTGCCAGCAGCCAGACGACAGTTAACTCCTACGAGCAGTACTTC. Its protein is CASSQTTVNSYEQYF.

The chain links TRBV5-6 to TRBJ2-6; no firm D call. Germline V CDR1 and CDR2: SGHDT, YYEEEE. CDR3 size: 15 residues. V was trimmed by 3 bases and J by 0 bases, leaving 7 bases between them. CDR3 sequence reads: CASSYLPSGANVLTF. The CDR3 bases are TGTGCCAGCAGCTACCTACCCTCTGGGGCCAACGTCCTGACTTTC.

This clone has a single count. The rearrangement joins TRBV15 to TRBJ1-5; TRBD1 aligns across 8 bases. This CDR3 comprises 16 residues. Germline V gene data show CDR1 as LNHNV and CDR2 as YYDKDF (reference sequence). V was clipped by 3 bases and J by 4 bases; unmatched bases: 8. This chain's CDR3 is CATSRLGQGSNQPQHF. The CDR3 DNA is TGTGCCACCAGCAGGCTAGGACAGGGAAGTAATCAGCCCCAGCATTTT.

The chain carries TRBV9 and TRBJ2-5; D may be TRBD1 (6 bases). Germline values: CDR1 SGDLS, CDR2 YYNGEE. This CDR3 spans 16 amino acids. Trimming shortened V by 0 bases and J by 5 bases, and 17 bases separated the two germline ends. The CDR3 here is CASSVAGQPPRETQYF. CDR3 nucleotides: TGTGCCAGCAGCGTAGCGGGACAACCCCCCCGGGAGACCCAGTACTTC.

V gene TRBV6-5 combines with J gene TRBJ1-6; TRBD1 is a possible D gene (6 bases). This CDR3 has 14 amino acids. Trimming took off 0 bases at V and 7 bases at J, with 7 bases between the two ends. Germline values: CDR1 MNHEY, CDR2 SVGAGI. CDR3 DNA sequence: TGTGCCAGCAGTTACTCGGGGGCCAATTCACCCCTCCACTTT. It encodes CASSYSGANSPLHF.

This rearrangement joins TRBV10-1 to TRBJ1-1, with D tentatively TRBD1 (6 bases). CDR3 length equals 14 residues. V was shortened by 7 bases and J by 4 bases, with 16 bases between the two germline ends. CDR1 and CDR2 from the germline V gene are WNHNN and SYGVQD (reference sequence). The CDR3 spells CASTKQGSSTEAFF. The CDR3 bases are TGCGCCAGCACCAAACAGGGCTCGAGCACTGAAGCTTTCTTT.

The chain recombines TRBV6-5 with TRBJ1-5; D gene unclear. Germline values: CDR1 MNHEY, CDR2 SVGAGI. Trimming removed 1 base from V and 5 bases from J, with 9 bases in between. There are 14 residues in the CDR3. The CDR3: CASSYLGKDQPQHF. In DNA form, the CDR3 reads TGTGCCAGCAGTTACTTGGGGAAGGATCAGCCCCAGCATTTT.

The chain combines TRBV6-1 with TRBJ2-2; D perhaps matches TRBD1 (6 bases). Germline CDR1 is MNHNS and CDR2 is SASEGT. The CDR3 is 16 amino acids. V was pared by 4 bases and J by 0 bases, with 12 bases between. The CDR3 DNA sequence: TGTGCCAGCAGTGGACAGGAATTCGCGAACACCGGGGAGCTGTTTTTT. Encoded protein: CASSGQEFANTGELFF.

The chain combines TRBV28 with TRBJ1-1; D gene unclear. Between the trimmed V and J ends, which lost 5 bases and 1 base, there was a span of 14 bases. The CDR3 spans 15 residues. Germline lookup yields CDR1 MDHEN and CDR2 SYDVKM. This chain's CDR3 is CASSPHKGGNTEAFF. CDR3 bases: TGTGCCAGCAGTCCCCACAAGGGAGGGAACACTGAAGCTTTCTTT.

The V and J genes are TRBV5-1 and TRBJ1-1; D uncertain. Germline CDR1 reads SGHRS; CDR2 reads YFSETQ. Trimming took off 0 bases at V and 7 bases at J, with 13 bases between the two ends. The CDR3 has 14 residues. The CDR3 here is CASSLVTESFEAFF. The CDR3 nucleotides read TGCGCCAGCAGCTTGGTGACGGAATCCTTTGAAGCTTTCTTT.

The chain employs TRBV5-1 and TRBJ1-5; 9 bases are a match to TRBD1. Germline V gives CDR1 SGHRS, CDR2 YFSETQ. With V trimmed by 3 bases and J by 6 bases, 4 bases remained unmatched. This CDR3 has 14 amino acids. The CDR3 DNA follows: TGCGCCAGCAGCTCGGAGACAGGGGGTCAGCCCCAGCATTTT. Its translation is CASSSETGGQPQHF.

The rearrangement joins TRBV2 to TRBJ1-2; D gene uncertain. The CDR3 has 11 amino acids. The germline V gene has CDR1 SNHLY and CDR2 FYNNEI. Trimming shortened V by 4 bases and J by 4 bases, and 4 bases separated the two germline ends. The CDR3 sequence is CASSAGYGYTF. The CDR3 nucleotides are TGTGCCAGCAGTGCCGGCTATGGCTACACCTTC.

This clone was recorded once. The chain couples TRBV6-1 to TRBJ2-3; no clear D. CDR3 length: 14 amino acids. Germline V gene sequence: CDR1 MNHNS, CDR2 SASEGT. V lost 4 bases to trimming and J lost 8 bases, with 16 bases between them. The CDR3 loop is CASSALLDQGTQYF. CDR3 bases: TGTGCCAGCAGTGCCCTGCTAGATCAAGGTACGCAGTATTTT.

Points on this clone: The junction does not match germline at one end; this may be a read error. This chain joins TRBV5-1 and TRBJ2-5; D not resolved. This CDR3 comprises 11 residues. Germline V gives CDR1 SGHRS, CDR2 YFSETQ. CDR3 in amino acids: CAGSDQETQYF. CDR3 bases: TGCGCCGGCAGCGACCAAGAGACCCAGTACTTC. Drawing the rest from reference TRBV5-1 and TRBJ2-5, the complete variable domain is KAGVTQTPRYLIKTRGQQVTLSCSPISGHRSVSWYQQTPGQGLQFLFEYFSETQRNKGNFPGRFSGRQFSNSRSEMNVSTLELGDSALYLCAGSDQETQYFGPGTRLLVL.

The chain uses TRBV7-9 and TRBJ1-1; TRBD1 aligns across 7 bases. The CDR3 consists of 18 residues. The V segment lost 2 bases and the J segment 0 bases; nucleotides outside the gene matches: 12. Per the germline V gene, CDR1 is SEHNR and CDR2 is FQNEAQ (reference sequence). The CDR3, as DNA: TGTGCCAGCAGCTTATCTGGGGCAGGGGGAAGAGTGAACACTGAAGCTTTCTTT. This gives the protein CASSLSGAGGRVNTEAFF.

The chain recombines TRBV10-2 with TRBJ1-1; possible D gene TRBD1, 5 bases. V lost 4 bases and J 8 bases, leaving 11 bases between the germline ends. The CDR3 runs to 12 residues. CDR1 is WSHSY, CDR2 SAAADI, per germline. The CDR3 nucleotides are TGCGCCAGCAGTGTTCTGGGACTCGAAGCTTTCTTT. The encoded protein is CASSVLGLEAFF.

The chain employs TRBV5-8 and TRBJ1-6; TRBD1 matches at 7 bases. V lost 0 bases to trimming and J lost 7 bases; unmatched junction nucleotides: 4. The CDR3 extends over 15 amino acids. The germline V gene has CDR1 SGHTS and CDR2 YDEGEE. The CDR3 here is CASSLVGTENSPLHF. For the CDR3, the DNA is TGTGCCAGCAGCTTGGTCGGGACAGAAAATTCACCCCTCCACTTT.

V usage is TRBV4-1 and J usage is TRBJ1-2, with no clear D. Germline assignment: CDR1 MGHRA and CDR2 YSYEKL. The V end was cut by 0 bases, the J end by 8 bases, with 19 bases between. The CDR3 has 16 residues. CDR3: CASSQDVSWSGRGYTF. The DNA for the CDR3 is TGCGCCAGCAGCCAAGACGTTAGTTGGTCGGGGAGAGGCTACACCTTC.

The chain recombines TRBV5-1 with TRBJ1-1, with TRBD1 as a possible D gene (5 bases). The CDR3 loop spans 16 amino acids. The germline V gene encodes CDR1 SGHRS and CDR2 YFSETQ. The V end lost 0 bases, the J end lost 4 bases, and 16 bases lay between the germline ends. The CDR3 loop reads CASSLVRTGGSTEAFF. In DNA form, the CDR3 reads TGCGCCAGCAGCTTGGTTCGTACAGGTGGATCCACTGAAGCTTTCTTT.

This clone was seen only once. CDR3 protein: CASSPQGARVDTQYF. DNA of the CDR3: TGTGCCAGCAGCCCACAGGGGGCGAGGGTAGATACGCAGTATTTT. This sequence joins TRBV11-2 and TRBJ2-3; TRBD1 aligns across 9 bases. Germline-derived CDR1 and CDR2 are SGHAT and FQNNGV. V lost 5 bases to trimming and J lost 5 bases; unmatched junction nucleotides: 8. CDR3 length equals 15 residues.

The CDR3 nucleotides read TGTGCCAGCTCACCGCAACGTGCCAACTCTAACTATGGCTACACCTTC. It yields the protein CASSPQRANSNYGYTF. The chain joins TRBV18 to TRBJ1-2; D not resolved. CDR3 length: 16 residues. V dropped 3 bases and J dropped 0 bases, with 14 bases sitting between them. Germline V gene data show CDR1 as KGHSH and CDR2 as LQKENI. The entire variable domain, with the rest obtained from reference TRBV18 and TRBJ1-2, is as follows: NAGVMQNPRHLVRRRGQEARLRCSPMKGHSHVYWYRQLPEEGLKFMVYLQKENIIDESGMPKERFSAEFPKEGPSILRIQQVVRGDSAAYFCASSPQRANSNYGYTFGSGTRLTVV.

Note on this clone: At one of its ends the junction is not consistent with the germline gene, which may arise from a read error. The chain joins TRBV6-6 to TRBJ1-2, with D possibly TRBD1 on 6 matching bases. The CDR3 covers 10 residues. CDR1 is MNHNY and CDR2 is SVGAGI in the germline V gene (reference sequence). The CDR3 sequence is CASTEGVIAF. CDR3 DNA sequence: TGTGCCAGCACCGAGGGGGTCATTGCCTTC.

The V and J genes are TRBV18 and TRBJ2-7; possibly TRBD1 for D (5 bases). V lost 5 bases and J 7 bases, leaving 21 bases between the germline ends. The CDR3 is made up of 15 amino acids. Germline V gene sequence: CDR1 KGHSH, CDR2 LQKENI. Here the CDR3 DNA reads TGTGCCAGCTCAAGTCCCGAAAGGGGCTTTGGGGAGCAGTACTTC. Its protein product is CASSSPERGFGEQYF.

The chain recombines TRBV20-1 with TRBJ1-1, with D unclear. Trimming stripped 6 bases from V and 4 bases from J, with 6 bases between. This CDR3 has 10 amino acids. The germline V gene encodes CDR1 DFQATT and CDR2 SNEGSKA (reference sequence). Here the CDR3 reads CSARTTEAFF. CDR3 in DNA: TGCAGTGCCAGGACCACTGAAGCTTTCTTT.

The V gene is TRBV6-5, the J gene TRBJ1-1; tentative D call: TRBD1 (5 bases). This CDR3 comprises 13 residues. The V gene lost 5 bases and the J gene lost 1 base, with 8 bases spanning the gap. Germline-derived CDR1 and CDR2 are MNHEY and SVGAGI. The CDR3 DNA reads TGTGCCAGCAGTGCTGACAGGAACACTGAAGCTTTCTTT. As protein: CASSADRNTEAFF.

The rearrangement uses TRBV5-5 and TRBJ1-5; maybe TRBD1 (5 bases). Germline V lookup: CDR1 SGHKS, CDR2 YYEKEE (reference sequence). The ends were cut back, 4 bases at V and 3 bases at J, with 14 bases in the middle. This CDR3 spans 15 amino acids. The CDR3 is CASSTDTGFNQPQHF. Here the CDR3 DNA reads TGTGCCAGCAGCACGGACACTGGATTCAATCAGCCCCAGCATTTT. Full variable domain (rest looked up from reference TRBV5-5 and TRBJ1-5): DAGVTQSPTHLIKTRGQQVTLRCSPISGHKSVSWYQQVLGQGPQFIFQYYEKEERGRGNFPDRFSARQFPNYSSELNVNALLLGDSALYLCASSTDTGFNQPQHFGDGTRLSIL.

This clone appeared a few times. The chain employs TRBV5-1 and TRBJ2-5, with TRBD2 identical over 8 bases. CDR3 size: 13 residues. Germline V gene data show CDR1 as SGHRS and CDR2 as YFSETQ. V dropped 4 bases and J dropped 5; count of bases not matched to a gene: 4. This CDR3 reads CASSREGLETQYF. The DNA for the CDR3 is TGCGCCAGCAGCCGGGAGGGCTTGGAGACCCAGTACTTC.

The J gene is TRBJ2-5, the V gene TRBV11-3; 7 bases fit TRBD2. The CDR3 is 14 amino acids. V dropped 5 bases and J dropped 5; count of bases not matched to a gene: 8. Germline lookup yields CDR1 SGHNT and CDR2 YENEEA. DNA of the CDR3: TGTGCCAGCAGCCCCGGACTAGGGCGCGAGACCCAGTACTTC. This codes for CASSPGLGRETQYF.